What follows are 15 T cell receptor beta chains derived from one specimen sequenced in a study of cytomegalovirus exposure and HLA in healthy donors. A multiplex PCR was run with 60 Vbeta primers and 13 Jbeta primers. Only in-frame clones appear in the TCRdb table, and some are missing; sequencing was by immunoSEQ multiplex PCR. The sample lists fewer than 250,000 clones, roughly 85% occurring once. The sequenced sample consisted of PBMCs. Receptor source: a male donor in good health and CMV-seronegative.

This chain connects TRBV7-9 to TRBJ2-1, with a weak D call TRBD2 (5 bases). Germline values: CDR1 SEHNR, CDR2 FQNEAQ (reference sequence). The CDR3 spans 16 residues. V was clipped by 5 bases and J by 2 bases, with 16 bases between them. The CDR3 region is CASSLPTRETYNEQFF. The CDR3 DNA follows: TGTGCCAGCAGCCTGCCGACGAGGGAGACCTACAATGAGCAGTTCTTC.

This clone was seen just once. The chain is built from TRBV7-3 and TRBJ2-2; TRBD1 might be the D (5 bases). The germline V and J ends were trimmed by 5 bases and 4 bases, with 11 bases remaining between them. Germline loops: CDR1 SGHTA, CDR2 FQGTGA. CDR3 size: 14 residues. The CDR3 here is CASSPPGFTGELFF. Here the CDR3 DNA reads TGTGCCAGCAGCCCGCCAGGGTTCACCGGGGAGCTGTTTTTT. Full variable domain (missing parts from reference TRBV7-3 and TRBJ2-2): GAGVSQTPSNKVTEKGKYVELRCDPISGHTALYWYRQSLGQGPEFLIYFQGTGAADDSGLPNDRFFAVRPEGSVSTLKIQRTERGDSAVYLCASSPPGFTGELFFGEGSRLTVL.

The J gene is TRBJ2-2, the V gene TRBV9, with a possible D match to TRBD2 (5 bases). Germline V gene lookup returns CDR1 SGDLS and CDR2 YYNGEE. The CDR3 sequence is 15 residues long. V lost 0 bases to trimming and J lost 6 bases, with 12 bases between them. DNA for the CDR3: TGTGCCAGCAGCGTAGATCTAGCCGGACCCGGGGAGCTGTTTTTT. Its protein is CASSVDLAGPGELFF.

The CDR3 bases are TGTGCCAGCAGTTCAGGGAGGGAGCGGAATGAAAAACTGTTTTTT. This encodes CASSSGRERNEKLFF. V is TRBV28 and J is TRBJ1-4; the D gene is possibly TRBD1 (5 bases). The CDR3 contains 15 residues. Per the germline V gene, CDR1 is MDHEN and CDR2 is SYDVKM. V was cut by 4 bases and J by 5 bases, with 14 bases left in between.

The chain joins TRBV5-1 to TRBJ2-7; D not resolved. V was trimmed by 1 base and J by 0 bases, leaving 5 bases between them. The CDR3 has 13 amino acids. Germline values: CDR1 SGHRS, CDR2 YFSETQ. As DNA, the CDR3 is TGCGCCAGCAGCTTGACGGGCTCCTACGAGCAGTACTTC. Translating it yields CASSLTGSYEQYF.

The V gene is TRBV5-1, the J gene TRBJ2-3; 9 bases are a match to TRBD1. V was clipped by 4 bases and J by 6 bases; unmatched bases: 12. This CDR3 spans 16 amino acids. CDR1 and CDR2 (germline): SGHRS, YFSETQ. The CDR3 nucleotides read TGCGCCAGCAGCGTCGGGACAGGGAGTTGGGGGGATACGCAGTATTTT. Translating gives CASSVGTGSWGDTQYF. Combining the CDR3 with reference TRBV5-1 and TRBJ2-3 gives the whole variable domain KAGVTQTPRYLIKTRGQQVTLSCSPISGHRSVSWYQQTPGQGLQFLFEYFSETQRNKGNFPGRFSGRQFSNSRSEMNVSTLELGDSALYLCASSVGTGSWGDTQYFGPGTRLTVL.

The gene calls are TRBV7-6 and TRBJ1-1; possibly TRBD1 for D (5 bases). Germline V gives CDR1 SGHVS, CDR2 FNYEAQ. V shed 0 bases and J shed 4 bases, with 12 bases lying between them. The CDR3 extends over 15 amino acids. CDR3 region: CASSLAVGGSTEAFF. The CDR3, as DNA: TGTGCCAGCAGCTTAGCGGTGGGGGGGAGCACTGAAGCTTTCTTT.

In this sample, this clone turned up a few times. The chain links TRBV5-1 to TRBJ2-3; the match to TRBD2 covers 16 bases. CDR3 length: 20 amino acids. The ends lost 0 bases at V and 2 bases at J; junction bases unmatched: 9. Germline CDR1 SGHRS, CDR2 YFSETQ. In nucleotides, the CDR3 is TGCGCCAGCAGCTTGGCCCTGGGACTAGCGGGAGGGGTTTACACAGATACGCAGTATTTT. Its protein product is CASSLALGLAGGVYTDTQYF.

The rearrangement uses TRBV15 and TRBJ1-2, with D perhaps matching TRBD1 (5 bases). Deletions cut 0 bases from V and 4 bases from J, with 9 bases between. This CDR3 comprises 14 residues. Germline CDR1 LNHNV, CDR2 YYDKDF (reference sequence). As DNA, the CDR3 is TGTGCCACCAGCAGAGATGGACAACTCTATGGCTACACCTTC. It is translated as CATSRDGQLYGYTF.

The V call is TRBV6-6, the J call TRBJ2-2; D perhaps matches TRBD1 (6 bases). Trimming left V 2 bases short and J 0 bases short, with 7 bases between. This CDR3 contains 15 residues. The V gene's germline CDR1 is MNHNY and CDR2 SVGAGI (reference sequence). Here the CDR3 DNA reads TGTGCCAGCAGTTACGGGACACCGAACACCGGGGAGCTGTTTTTT. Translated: CASSYGTPNTGELFF.

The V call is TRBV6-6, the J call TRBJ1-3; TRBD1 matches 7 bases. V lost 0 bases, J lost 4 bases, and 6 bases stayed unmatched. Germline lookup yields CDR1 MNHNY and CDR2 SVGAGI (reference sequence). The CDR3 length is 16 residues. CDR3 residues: CASSYSLQGSGNTIYF. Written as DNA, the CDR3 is TGTGCCAGCAGTTACTCGTTACAGGGGTCCGGAAACACCATATATTTT.

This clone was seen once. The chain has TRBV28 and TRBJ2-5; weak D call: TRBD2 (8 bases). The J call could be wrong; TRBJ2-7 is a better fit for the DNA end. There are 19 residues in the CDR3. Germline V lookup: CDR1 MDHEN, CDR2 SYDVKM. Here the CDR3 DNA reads TGTGCCAGCAGTATCCGGGACAGCCCTATAGCGGGGCTGAGCGACGAGCAGTACTTC. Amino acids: CASSIRDSPIAGLSDEQYF.

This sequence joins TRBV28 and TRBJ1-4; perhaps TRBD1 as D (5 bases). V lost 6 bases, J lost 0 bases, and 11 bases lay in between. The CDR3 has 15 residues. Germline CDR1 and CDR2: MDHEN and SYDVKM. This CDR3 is CASRYPGSTNEKLFF. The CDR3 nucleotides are TGTGCCAGCAGATATCCAGGGTCAACTAATGAAAAACTGTTTTTT.

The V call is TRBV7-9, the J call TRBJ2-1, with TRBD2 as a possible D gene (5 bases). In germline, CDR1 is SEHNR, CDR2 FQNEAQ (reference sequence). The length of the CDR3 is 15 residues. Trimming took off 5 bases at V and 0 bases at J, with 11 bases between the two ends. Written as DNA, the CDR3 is TGTGCCAGCAGCCTCAAGAGGGCCTCCTACAATGAGCAGTTCTTC. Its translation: CASSLKRASYNEQFF. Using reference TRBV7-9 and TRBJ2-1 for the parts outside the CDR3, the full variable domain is DTGVSQNPRHKITKRGQNVTFRCDPISEHNRLYWYRQTLGQGPEFLTYFQNEAQLEKSRLLSDRFSAERPKGSFSTLEIQRTEQGDSAMYLCASSLKRASYNEQFFGPGTRLTVL.

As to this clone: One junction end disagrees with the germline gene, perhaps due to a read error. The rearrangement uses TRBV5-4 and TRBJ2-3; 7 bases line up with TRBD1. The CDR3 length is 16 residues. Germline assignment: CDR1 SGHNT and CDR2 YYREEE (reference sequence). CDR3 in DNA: TGTGCCAGCAGTTTGGGAGACAGGGAAAGCACAGATACGCAGTATTTT. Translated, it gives CASSLGDRESTDTQYF.